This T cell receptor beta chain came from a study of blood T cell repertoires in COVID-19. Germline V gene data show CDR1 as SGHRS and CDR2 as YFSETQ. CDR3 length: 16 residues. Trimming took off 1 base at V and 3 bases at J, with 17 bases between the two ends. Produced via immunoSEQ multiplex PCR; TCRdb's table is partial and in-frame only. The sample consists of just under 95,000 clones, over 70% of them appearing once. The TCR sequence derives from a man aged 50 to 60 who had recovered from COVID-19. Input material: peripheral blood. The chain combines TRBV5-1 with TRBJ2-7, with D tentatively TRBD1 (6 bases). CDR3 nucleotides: TGCGCCAGCAGCTTGCTATATCTGGGGGCGGGCTACGAGCAGTACTTC. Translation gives CASSLLYLGAGYEQYF.